This T cell receptor beta chain comes out of a study of blood T cells in healthy people across ages. A J-beta primer mix and a sample-barcoded 5' primer were used in a second PCR of roughly 6 to 11 cycles. TCRdb independently ran MiXCR on the 5' RACE reads; one entry per CDR3 protein. The profile shows 380,000 or so distinct CDR3 sequences, about 49% of them singletons. The V gene's germline CDR1 is KGHSH and CDR2 LQKENI. CDR3 length: 16 amino acids. With 1 base removed from V and 6 bases from J, the gap between germline ends came to 19 bases. The sample taken for sequencing was blood. The V call is TRBV18, the J call TRBJ2-7, with a weak D call TRBD2 (5 bases). The clonotype comes from a man aged 55-75 years in good health. This chain's CDR3 is CASSPLPFSRGGEQYF. Here the CDR3 DNA reads TGTGCCAGCTCACCACTCCCCTTTTCCCGTGGAGGCGAGCAGTACTTC.